This passage covers 22 T cell receptor beta chains from one sample sequenced in a study of cytomegalovirus exposure and HLA in healthy donors. 60 Vbeta and 13 Jbeta primers were used in PCR. Sequencing was performed with immunoSEQ multiplex PCR; in TCRdb, only in-frame clones are kept and a portion is missing. The table records 150,000 or so clones, around 75% of them present only once. Sequenced material: PBMCs. The receptors derive from a female donor in good health and CMV-seronegative.

In its sample, this clone was seen a few times. The chain couples TRBV28 to TRBJ2-7; TRBD2 matches 14 bases. There are 14 residues in the CDR3. The junction had 3 bases not matched to a gene; V was cut back by 6 bases and J by 5 bases. CDR1 MDHEN and CDR2 SYDVKM come from the germline V gene. The CDR3 sequence is CASRAGLAGDEQYF. The CDR3, as DNA: TGTGCCAGCAGGGCGGGACTAGCGGGGGACGAGCAGTACTTC.

This CDR3 reads CASLTQGNTEAFF. The CDR3 nucleotides are TGTGCCAGCCTAACCCAGGGGAACACTGAAGCTTTCTTT. This rearrangement joins TRBV28 to TRBJ1-1; TRBD1 might be the D (5 bases). The germline V and J ends were trimmed by 8 bases and 1 base, with 11 bases remaining between them. The CDR3 is 13 residues long. Germline CDR1 is MDHEN and CDR2 is SYDVKM.

The rearrangement joins TRBV11-2 to TRBJ2-3; 11 bases map to TRBD2. This CDR3 has 18 amino acids. In germline, CDR1 is SGHAT, CDR2 FQNNGV. The junction had 11 bases not matched to a gene; V was cut back by 5 bases and J by 1 base. The CDR3 DNA is TGTGCCAGCAGCCAAACTACTAGCGGGAGATTGGGCACAGATACGCAGTATTTT. It specifies CASSQTTSGRLGTDTQYF.

This chain links TRBV2 with TRBJ1-5, with TRBD1 matching 8 bases. CDR3 length equals 13 residues. Germline CDR1 and CDR2: SNHLY and FYNNEI. V shed 7 bases, J shed 11 bases, and the junction held 10 bases outside the gene matches. CDR3 sequence reads: CASMGGTGAAQHF. DNA of the CDR3: TGTGCCAGCATGGGCGGGACAGGAGCGGCCCAGCATTTT.

The count of this clone is one. The chain couples TRBV6-6 to TRBJ1-5, with TRBD1 as a possible D gene (5 bases). Trimming pared 7 bases from V and 6 bases from J, leaving 19 bases between. Germline V gene data show CDR1 as MNHNY and CDR2 as SVGAGI (reference sequence). The CDR3 runs 15 residues. The CDR3 coding sequence is TGTGCCAGCATCGGGGGTAGGGGCGGCTTTCAGCCCCAGCATTTT. It yields the protein CASIGGRGGFQPQHF.

This clone was found once. The chain has TRBV4-1 and TRBJ2-3, with 8 positions matching TRBD2. Per germline, CDR1 MGHRA and CDR2 YSYEKL. With V trimmed by 2 bases and J by 4 bases, 5 bases remained unmatched. This CDR3 spans 15 amino acids. CDR3 in amino acids: CASSQSGSPADTQYF. The DNA for the CDR3 is TGCGCCAGCAGCCAAAGCGGGAGCCCTGCAGATACGCAGTATTTT.

As DNA, the CDR3 is TGTGCCAGCAGCCCCCGACAGGGACCCACTGAAGCTTTCTTT. It translates to CASSPRQGPTEAFF. J is TRBJ1-1 and V is TRBV7-6; 7 bases fit TRBD1. J was trimmed by 4 bases and V by 5 bases; bases with no gene match: 7. This CDR3 is 14 amino acids long. Germline V lookup: CDR1 SGHVS, CDR2 FNYEAQ.

J is TRBJ2-3 and V is TRBV27, with D unresolved. The CDR3 sequence is 13 residues long. Trimming shortened V by 5 bases and J by 3 bases, and 9 bases separated the two germline ends. Per germline, CDR1 MNHEY and CDR2 SMNVEV (reference sequence). CDR3 nucleotides: TGTGCCAGCAGTCCACAGTCGACAGATACGCAGTATTTT. Encoded protein: CASSPQSTDTQYF.

The chain has TRBV5-1 and TRBJ2-1, with TRBD2 matching over 8 bases. This CDR3 has 15 amino acids. Germline V CDR1 and CDR2: SGHRS, YFSETQ. J lost 5 bases, V lost 5 bases, and 9 bases had no gene match. CDR3 residues: CASRPSGLNNNEQFF. In nucleotides, the CDR3 is TGCGCCAGCAGGCCTAGCGGGCTAAACAACAATGAGCAGTTCTTC.

V usage is TRBV7-3 and J usage is TRBJ2-3; D perhaps matches TRBD2 (5 bases). The germline V gene has CDR1 SGHTA and CDR2 FQGTGA. V dropped 3 bases and J dropped 2 bases, with 12 bases sitting between them. CDR3 length equals 15 residues. CDR3 sequence: CASSLSLANTDTQYF. As DNA, the CDR3 is TGTGCCAGCAGCTTGAGCCTAGCCAACACAGATACGCAGTATTTT.

Note on this clone: The same CDR3 also results from other DNA sequences found in this sample. The V call is TRBV19, the J call TRBJ1-1; D possibly corresponds to TRBD1 (5 bases). Per germline, CDR1 LNHDA and CDR2 SQIVND (reference sequence). The CDR3 runs to 13 residues. V lost 3 bases, J lost 1 base, and 6 bases lay in between. This CDR3 is CASSIQGNTEAFF. The CDR3 DNA follows: TGTGCCAGTAGTATTCAGGGGAACACTGAAGCTTTCTTT.

This chain joins TRBV7-9 and TRBJ2-3; a weak D match, TRBD2 (5 bases). The CDR3 has 15 residues. Trimming cost V 4 bases and J 1 base, with 12 bases left between them. Germline values: CDR1 SEHNR, CDR2 FQNEAQ (reference sequence). CDR3 nucleotides: TGTGCCAGCAGCTCAAGCGGTAGCCGCACAGATACGCAGTATTTT. It codes for CASSSSGSRTDTQYF.

This clone has a handful of counts. The chain carries TRBV7-2 and TRBJ2-5, with TRBD1 as a possible D gene (5 bases). CDR3 length: 16 amino acids. V was clipped by 2 bases and J by 2 bases, with 15 bases between them. CDR1 is SGHTA, CDR2 FQGNSA, per germline. The CDR3 reads CASSLPPGYNQETQYF. The CDR3 DNA sequence: TGTGCCAGCAGCTTACCCCCAGGGTATAATCAAGAGACCCAGTACTTC.

The V and J genes are TRBV7-2 and TRBJ1-5; 7 bases agree with TRBD1. J was trimmed by 8 bases and V by 5 bases; bases with no gene match: 12. The CDR3 consists of 15 residues. The germline gives CDR1 SGHTA, CDR2 FQGNSA. CDR3 in amino acids: CASSQPGQPVKPQHF. The CDR3 DNA sequence: TGTGCCAGCAGCCAACCGGGACAGCCGGTAAAGCCCCAGCATTTT.

The chain uses TRBV4-2 and TRBJ2-3; 7 bases line up with TRBD2. The CDR3 is 18 amino acids. Per germline, CDR1 LGHNA and CDR2 YNFKEQ. V lost 1 base, J lost 1 base, and 11 bases stayed unmatched. The CDR3 loop is CASSQGFRGGDGTDTQYF. DNA for the CDR3: TGTGCCAGCAGCCAAGGATTTCGGGGAGGGGACGGCACAGATACGCAGTATTTT.

The chain is built from TRBV11-2 and TRBJ1-1, with unresolved D. Trimming pared 4 bases from V and 0 bases from J, leaving 9 bases between. CDR1 is SGHAT, CDR2 FQNNGV, per germline. The CDR3 covers 14 residues. The CDR3 here is CASSWEPLNTEAFF. In DNA, the CDR3 is TGTGCCAGCAGCTGGGAGCCCTTGAACACTGAAGCTTTCTTT.

The J gene is TRBJ2-1, the V gene TRBV6-5, with 8 bases that match TRBD2. This CDR3 region has 15 residues. V was clipped by 2 bases and J by 7 bases; unmatched bases: 7. CDR1 is MNHEY and CDR2 is SVGAGI in the germline V gene. The CDR3 bases are TGTGCCAGCAGTTACGGTGCGGGAGGTCCAAATGAGCAGTTCTTC. It yields the protein CASSYGAGGPNEQFF.

This CDR3 is CASSARPLPPYNEQFF. CDR3 coding DNA: TGTGCCAGCAGTGCCCGTCCACTACCCCCCTACAATGAGCAGTTCTTC. The chain is built from TRBV6-1 and TRBJ2-1, with no clear D. CDR1 is MNHNS and CDR2 is SASEGT in the germline V gene. V lost 4 bases, J lost 2 bases, and 15 bases lay in between. The CDR3 contains 16 residues.

The chain has TRBV5-4 and TRBJ2-7; D might be TRBD1 (5 bases). The CDR3 loop spans 13 amino acids. Trimming removed 4 bases from V and 5 bases from J, with 13 bases in between. From germline, CDR1 is SGHNT and CDR2 YYREEE (reference sequence). The CDR3 loop is CASSTPPGHEQYF. The CDR3 nucleotides read TGTGCCAGCAGCACCCCTCCAGGGCACGAGCAGTACTTC.

In this sample, this clone turned up a few times. This sequence joins TRBV6-1 and TRBJ1-2; possible D gene TRBD1, 6 bases. Trimming stripped 6 bases from V and 7 bases from J, with 21 bases between. The CDR3 has 15 residues. The germline V gene encodes CDR1 MNHNS and CDR2 SASEGT. In DNA form, the CDR3 reads TGTGCCAGCAGGCTACCTGGGGGCGATCTCTTTGGCTACACCTTC. Translated, it gives CASRLPGGDLFGYTF.

In DNA form, the CDR3 reads TGCAGCGTTTCCGGGACAGGGACCTACGAGCAGTACTTC. Protein product: CSVSGTGTYEQYF. The chain joins TRBV29-1 to TRBJ2-7; 9 nucleotides agree with TRBD1. Germline V lookup: CDR1 SQVTM, CDR2 ANQGSEA. This CDR3 is built from 13 residues. V dropped 5 bases and J dropped 2; count of bases not matched to a gene: 4.

The rearrangement links TRBV5-1 to TRBJ2-1, with 10 bases identical to TRBD1. CDR3 size: 17 residues. The V gene's germline CDR1 is SGHRS and CDR2 YFSETQ. The trim removed 4 bases at V and 4 bases at J, leaving 11 bases unmatched. In nucleotides, the CDR3 is TGCGCCAGCAGCACCGACAGGGGGCGTATCGGGTACAATGAGCAGTTCTTC. Translating it yields CASSTDRGRIGYNEQFF.